The clone carrying this TCR beta chain came up many times. What it binds is not known. The sample is drawn from a study of T-cell reconstitution after alpha-beta-depleted transplantation in children. Study outcomes and limitations: At one year after transplant, newly produced T cells mostly accounted for T-cell counts and diversity. After transplant, high TCRbeta diversity at day 60 in some patients arose from surviving recipient T cells and thymic progenitors. By about two months after transplant, alpha-beta T cells reportedly arose from several hundred graft clones that had expanded.

The library targeted TCRbeta and was prepared with unique molecular identifiers. TCRdb passed the PCR reads through MiXCR, listing each CDR3 protein once. The data hold around 250,000 distinct CDR3 sequences, with around 7.8% observed a single time. This receptor was obtained from a male patient aged 10 to 17 who had a stem cell transplant for acute lymphoblastic leukemia, so the T cells may come from the graft donor. The specimen was PBMCs, mostly from graft donor cells, collected 180 days after TCRalphabeta/CD19-depleted stem cell transplant.

The CDR3 DNA reads TGTGCCAGCAGTCGAACTTCCTCGAGCTCCTACGAGCAGTACTTC. Encoded protein: CASSRTSSSSYEQYF. The chain is built from TRBV6-1 and TRBJ2-7; the D is unclear. The CDR3 sequence is 15 residues long. The ends were cut back, 5 bases at V and 0 bases at J, with 14 bases in the middle. Germline assignment: CDR1 MNHNS and CDR2 SASEGT.